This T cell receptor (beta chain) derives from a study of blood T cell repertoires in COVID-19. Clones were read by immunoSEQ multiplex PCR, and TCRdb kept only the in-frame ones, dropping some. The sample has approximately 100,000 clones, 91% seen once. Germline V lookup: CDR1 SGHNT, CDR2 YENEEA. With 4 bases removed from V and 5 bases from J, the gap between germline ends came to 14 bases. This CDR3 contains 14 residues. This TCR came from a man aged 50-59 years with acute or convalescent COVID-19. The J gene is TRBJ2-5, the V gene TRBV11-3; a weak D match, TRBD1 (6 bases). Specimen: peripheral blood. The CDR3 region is CASSYLGGQETQYF. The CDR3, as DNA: TGTGCCAGCAGCTACTTAGGGGGTCAGGAGACCCAGTACTTC.